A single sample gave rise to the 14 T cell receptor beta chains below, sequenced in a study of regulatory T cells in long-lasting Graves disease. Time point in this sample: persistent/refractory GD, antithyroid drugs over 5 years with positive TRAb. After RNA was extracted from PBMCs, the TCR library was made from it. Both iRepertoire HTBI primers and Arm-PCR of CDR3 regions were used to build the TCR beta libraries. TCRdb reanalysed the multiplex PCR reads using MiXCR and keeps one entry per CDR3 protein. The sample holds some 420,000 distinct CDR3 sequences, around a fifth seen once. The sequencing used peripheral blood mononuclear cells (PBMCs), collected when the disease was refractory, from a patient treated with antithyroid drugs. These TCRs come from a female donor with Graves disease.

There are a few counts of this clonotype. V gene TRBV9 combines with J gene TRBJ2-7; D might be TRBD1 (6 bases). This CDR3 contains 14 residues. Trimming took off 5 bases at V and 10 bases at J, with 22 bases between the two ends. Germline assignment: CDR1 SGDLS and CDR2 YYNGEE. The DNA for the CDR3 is TGTGCCAGCAGTTCTACAGGGTCTCCCCTGAATCAGTACTTC. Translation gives CASSSTGSPLNQYF.

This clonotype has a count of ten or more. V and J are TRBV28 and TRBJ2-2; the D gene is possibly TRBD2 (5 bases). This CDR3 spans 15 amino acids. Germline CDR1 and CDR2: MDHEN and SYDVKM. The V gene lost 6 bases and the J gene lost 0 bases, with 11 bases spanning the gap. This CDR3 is CASREAGTNTGELFF. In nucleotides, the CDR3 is TGTGCCAGCAGGGAAGCCGGGACGAACACCGGGGAGCTGTTTTTT.

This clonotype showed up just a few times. CDR3 loop: CAWSGTTEAFF. CDR3 nucleotide sequence: TGTGCCTGGAGTGGGACTACTGAAGCTTTCTTT. The chain is built from TRBV30 and TRBJ1-1; no firm D call. Germline lookup yields CDR1 GTSNPN and CDR2 SVGIG (reference sequence). V dropped 1 base and J dropped 5 bases, with 5 bases sitting between them. This CDR3 spans 11 amino acids.

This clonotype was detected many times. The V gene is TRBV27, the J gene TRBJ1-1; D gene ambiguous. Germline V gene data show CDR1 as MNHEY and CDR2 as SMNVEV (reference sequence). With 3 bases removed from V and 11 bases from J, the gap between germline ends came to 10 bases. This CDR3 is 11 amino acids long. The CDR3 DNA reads TGTGCCAGCAGTTTTTCCGGGGAGGCTTTCTTT. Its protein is CASSFSGEAFF.

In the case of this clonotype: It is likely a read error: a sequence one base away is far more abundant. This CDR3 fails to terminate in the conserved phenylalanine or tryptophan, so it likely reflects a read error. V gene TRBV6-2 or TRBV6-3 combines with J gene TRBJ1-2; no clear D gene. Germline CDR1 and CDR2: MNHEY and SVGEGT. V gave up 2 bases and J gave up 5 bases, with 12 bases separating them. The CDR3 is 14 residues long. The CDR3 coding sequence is TGTGCCAGCAGTTACAGGGCCAACTATTATGGCTACACCTCC. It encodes CASSYRANYYGYTS.

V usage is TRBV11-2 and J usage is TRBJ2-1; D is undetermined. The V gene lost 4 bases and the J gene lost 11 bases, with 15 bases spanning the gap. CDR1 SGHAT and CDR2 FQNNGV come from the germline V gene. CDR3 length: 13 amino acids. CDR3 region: CASSSSRLAKQFF. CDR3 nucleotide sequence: TGTGCCAGCAGCTCCTCCCGACTGGCTAAGCAGTTCTTC.

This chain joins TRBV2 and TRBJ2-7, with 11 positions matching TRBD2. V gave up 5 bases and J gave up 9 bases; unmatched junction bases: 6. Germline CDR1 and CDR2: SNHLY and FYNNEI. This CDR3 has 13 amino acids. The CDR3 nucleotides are TGTGCCAGCAGTATAACTAGCGGGAGATCGCAGTACTTC. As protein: CASSITSGRSQYF. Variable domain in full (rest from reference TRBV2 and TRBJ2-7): EPEVTQTPSHQVTQMGQEVILRCVPISNHLYFYWYRQILGQKVEFLVSFYNNEISEKSEIFDDQFSVERPDGSNFTLKIRSTKLEDSAMYFCASSITSGRSQYFGPGTRLTVT.

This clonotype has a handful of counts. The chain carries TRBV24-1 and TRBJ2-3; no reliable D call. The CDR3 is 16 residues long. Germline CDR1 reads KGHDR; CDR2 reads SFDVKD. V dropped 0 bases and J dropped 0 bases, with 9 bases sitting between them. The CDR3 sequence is CATSDLSLGSTDTQYF. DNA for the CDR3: TGTGCCACCAGTGATTTGTCGTTAGGCAGCACAGATACGCAGTATTTT.

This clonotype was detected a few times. CDR3 bases: TGTGCCACCAGCAGAGAACCCCCGGGACAGGGAAGCTACGAGCAGTACTTC. It yields the protein CATSREPPGQGSYEQYF. The rearrangement joins TRBV15 to TRBJ2-7; 9 nucleotides agree with TRBD1. CDR1 and CDR2 from the germline V gene are LNHNV and YYDKDF (reference sequence). V was pared by 0 bases and J by 3 bases, with 9 bases of the junction left unmatched. This CDR3 is built from 17 residues.

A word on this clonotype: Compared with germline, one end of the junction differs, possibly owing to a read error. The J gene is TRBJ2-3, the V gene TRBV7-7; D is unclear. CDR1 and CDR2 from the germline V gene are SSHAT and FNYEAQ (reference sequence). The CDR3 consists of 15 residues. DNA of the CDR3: TGTGCTAGCAGCTTAGTCCTGGGGAGCACAGATACGCAGTATTTT. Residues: CASSLVLGSTDTQYF.

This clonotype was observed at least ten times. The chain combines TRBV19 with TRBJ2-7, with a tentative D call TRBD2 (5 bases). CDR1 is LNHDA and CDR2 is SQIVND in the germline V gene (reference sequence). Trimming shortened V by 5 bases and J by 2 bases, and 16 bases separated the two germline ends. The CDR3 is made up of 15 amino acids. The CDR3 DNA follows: TGTGCCAGTAGTTTAACATACGGGGATGCCTACGAGCAGTACTTC. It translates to CASSLTYGDAYEQYF.

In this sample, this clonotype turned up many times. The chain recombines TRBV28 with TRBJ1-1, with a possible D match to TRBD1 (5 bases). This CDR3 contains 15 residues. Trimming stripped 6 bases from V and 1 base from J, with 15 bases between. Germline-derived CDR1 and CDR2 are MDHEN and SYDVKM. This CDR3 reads CASRTNGAGNTEAFF. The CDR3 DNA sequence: TGTGCCAGCAGGACCAACGGGGCTGGGAACACTGAAGCTTTCTTT.

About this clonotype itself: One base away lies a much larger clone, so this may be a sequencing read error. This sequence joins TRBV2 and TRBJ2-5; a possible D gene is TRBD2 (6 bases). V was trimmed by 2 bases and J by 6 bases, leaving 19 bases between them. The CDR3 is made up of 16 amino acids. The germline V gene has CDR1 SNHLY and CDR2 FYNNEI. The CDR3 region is CASSENNDGSSKTQYF. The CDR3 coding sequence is TGTGCCAGCAGTGAAAATAATGACGGGAGCTCTAAGACCCAGTACTTC.

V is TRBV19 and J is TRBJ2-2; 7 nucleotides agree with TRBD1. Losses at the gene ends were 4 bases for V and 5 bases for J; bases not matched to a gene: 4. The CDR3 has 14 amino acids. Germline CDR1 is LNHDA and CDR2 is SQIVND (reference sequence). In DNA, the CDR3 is TGTGCCAGTAGTACCCTACAGGGGACCGGGGAGCTGTTTTTT. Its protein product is CASSTLQGTGELFF.